The rows below give T cell receptor beta chains drawn from one sample of a study of PD-1 blockade in classical Hodgkin lymphoma. Sequencing was performed with immunoSEQ multiplex PCR; in TCRdb, only in-frame clones are kept and a portion is missing. Here the sample spans tens of thousands of clones, nearly 90% being singletons. The sample consisted of peripheral blood mononuclear cells (PBMCs), taken before the fourth cycle of nivolumab. These receptors were collected from a human donor with classical Hodgkin lymphoma. The CDR3 runs from the conserved cysteine through the conserved F or W. A D gene is named only where the DNA matches it firmly. Clone size is given for some rows only: seen once, a few or many times, or a class if the clone is expanded.

v_gene	j_gene	d_gene	abundance	CDR3aa	CDR3nt
TRBV5-1	TRBJ2-7	.	.	CASSLIQGSYEQYF	TGCGCCAGCAGCTTGATTCAGGGATCCTACGAGCAGTACTTC
TRBV6-6	TRBJ2-7	TRBD1	.	CASSYGGQAISYEQYF	TGTGCCAGCAGTTACGGGGGACAGGCGATCTCCTACGAGCAGTACTTC
TRBV7-6	TRBJ2-5	.	.	CASSLGRKETQYF	TGTGCCAGCAGCTTAGGGCGGAAAGAGACCCAGTACTTC
TRBV6-6	TRBJ1-5	.	.	CASSQGEGGGQPQHF	TGTGCCAGCAGTCAGGGAGAAGGGGGGGGTCAGCCCCAGCATTTT
TRBV7-2	TRBJ2-7	TRBD2	.	CASSLAHRGGEQYF	TGTGCCAGCAGCTTAGCCCACCGGGGGGGCGAGCAGTACTTC
TRBV10-1	TRBJ2-2	TRBD1	once	CASSGDSSTGELFF	TGCGCCAGCAGTGGGGACAGTTCGACCGGGGAGCTGTTTTTT
TRBV5-1	TRBJ2-7	TRBD1	.	CASSPGGAVYEQYF	TGCGCCAGCAGCCCAGGGGGTGCCGTCTACGAGCAGTACTTC
TRBV6-1	TRBJ2-3	TRBD2	.	CASSVLLAGGTDTQYF	TGTGCCAGCAGTGTACTACTAGCGGGGGGCACAGATACGCAGTATTTT
TRBV19	TRBJ1-5	.	.	CASSIDRTKKHQPQHF	TGTGCCAGTAGTATAGATCGGACAAAGAAACATCAGCCCCAGCATTTT
TRBV19	TRBJ1-2	.	.	CASSIGSPVEGYTF	TGTGCCAGTAGTATAGGGTCCCCGGTGGAGGGCTACACCTTC
TRBV7-2	TRBJ1-2	.	.	CASSAGGYTF	TGTGCCAGCAGCGCTGGGGGCTACACCTTC
TRBV4-2	TRBJ1-6	.	.	CASSQEQGRVGNSPLHF	TGTGCCAGCAGCCAAGAACAGGGTCGGGTGGGGAATTCACCCCTCCACTTT
TRBV11-2	TRBJ1-5	.	.	CASSLIGYNQPQHF	TGTGCCAGCAGCTTAATAGGGTACAATCAGCCCCAGCATTTT
TRBV5-6	TRBJ2-5	.	few	CASSLEGQIIGETQYF	TGTGCCAGCAGCTTGGAAGGACAGATAATCGGGGAGACCCAGTACTTC
TRBV4-2	TRBJ1-6	.	.	CASSQEGPSYNSPLHF	TGTGCCAGCAGCCAGGAGGGGCCCTCCTATAATTCACCCCTCCACTTT
TRBV5-1	TRBJ2-1	.	.	CASSWGGAHNEQFF	TGCGCCAGCAGCTGGGGCGGGGCGCACAATGAGCAGTTCTTC
TRBV7-2	TRBJ2-7	TRBD1	.	CASSIGQGYEQYF	TGTGCCAGCAGCATTGGACAGGGCTACGAGCAGTACTTC
TRBV7-8	TRBJ1-6	.	.	CASSLAGANSPLHF	TGTGCCAGCAGCTTAGCAGGGGCTAATTCACCCCTCCACTTT
TRBV5-1	TRBJ1-2	TRBD1	.	CASSPEGQGRGYTF	TGCGCCAGCAGCCCGGAGGGACAGGGGCGCGGCTACACCTTC
TRBV6-5	TRBJ2-3	.	.	CASSPGRLRTDTQYF	TGTGCCAGCAGTCCTGGTCGCTTACGCACAGATACGCAGTATTTT
TRBV11-1	TRBJ1-1	.	.	CASSLSWGANTEAFF	TGTGCCAGCAGCTTAAGTTGGGGGGCGAACACTGAAGCTTTCTTT
TRBV9	TRBJ2-1	.	.	CASSVGTEGYNEQFF	TGTGCCAGCAGCGTAGGGACGGAGGGCTACAATGAGCAGTTCTTC
TRBV4-1	TRBJ1-2	.	.	CASGQVTGEDGYTF	TGCGCCAGCGGCCAAGTGACAGGAGAAGACGGCTACACCTTC
TRBV7-9	TRBJ1-6	.	.	CASSLDGDSPLHF	TGTGCCAGCAGCTTAGACGGGGATTCACCCCTCCACTTT
TRBV5-8	TRBJ1-1	.	few	CASRRRGLNTEAFF	TGTGCCAGCAGACGGAGGGGGTTGAACACTGAAGCTTTCTTT
TRBV7-9	TRBJ2-7	TRBD1	few	CASSITGQGYIEQYF	TGTGCCAGCAGCATCACGGGACAGGGTTATATTGAGCAGTACTTC
TRBV10-2	TRBJ2-2	.	once	CASRAGTGELFF	TGCGCCAGCAGGGCGGGGACCGGGGAGCTGTTTTTT
TRBV2	TRBJ1-2	.	few	CASTEEVRNGYTF	TGTGCCAGCACTGAGGAGGTTCGAAATGGCTACACCTTC
TRBV6-1	TRBJ2-1	.	.	CASSEAEGGTYNEQFF	TGTGCCAGCAGTGAAGCCGAAGGGGGAACCTACAATGAGCAGTTCTTC
TRBV7-9	TRBJ1-4	TRBD1	.	CASSTRTGATNEKLFF	TGTGCCAGCAGCACCAGGACAGGGGCAACTAATGAAAAACTGTTTTTT
TRBV5-1	TRBJ1-1	.	.	CASSLGGRGTEAFF	TGCGCCAGCAGCTTAGGGGGGCGCGGCACTGAAGCTTTCTTT
TRBV6-5	TRBJ1-4	TRBD1	.	CASRGTGGREKLFF	TGTGCCAGCAGGGGTACAGGGGGGCGGGAAAAACTGTTTTTT
TRBV5-1	TRBJ1-6	.	once	CASSSGTNSPLHF	TGCGCCAGCAGCTCCGGGACGAATTCACCCCTCCACTTT
TRBV2	TRBJ2-3	.	.	CAIRVRTDTQYF	TGTGCCATCAGGGTAAGAACAGATACGCAGTATTTT
TRBV9	TRBJ2-2	.	once	CASSGSDTGELFF	TGTGCCAGCAGCGGTAGTGACACCGGGGAGCTGTTTTTT
TRBV5-1	TRBJ1-3	.	.	CASSLVGNGNTIYF	TGCGCCAGCAGCTTGGTGGGGAATGGAAACACCATATATTTT
TRBV5-4	TRBJ1-2	.	.	CASSLRTNYGYTF	TGTGCCAGCAGCTTGAGGACAAACTATGGCTACACCTTC
TRBV5-1	TRBJ1-1	TRBD1	.	CASSSDRGREAFF	TGCGCCAGCAGCTCGGACAGGGGGCGGGAAGCTTTCTTT
TRBV19	TRBJ2-3	TRBD2	.	CASSITSGGTDTQYF	TGTGCCAGTAGTATAACTAGCGGGGGAACAGATACGCAGTATTTT
TRBV5-1	TRBJ2-2	TRBD2	.	CASSLGSGVNTGELFF	TGCGCCAGCAGCTTGGGTAGCGGGGTTAACACCGGGGAGCTGTTTTTT
TRBV5-1	TRBJ1-6	TRBD1	.	CASSLDRALWSPLHF	TGCGCCAGCAGCCTGGACAGGGCTCTGTGGTCACCCCTCCACTTT
TRBV30	TRBJ2-7	TRBD1	.	CAWSVLRGQSEQYF	TGTGCCTGGAGTGTACTGAGGGGGCAGTCCGAGCAGTACTTC